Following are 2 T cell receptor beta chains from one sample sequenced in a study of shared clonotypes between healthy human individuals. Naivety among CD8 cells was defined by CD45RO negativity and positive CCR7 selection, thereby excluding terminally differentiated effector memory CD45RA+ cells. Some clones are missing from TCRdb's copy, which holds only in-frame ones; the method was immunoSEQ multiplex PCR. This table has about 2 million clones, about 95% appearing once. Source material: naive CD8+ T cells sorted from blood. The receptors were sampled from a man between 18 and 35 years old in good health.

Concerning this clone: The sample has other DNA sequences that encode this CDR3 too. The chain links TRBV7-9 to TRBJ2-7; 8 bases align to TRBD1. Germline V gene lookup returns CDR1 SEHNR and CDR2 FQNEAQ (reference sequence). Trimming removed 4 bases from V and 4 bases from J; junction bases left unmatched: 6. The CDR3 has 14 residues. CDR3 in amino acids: CASSSSGGVYEQYF. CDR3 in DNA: TGTGCCAGCAGCTCGTCAGGGGGCGTTTACGAGCAGTACTTC.

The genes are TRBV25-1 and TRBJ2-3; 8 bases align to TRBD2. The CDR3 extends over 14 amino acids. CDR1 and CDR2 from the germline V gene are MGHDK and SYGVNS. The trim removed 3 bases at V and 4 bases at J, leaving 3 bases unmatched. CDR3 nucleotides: TGTGCCAGCAGTGATGACGGGAGGGCAGATACGCAGTATTTT. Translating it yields CASSDDGRADTQYF.